A single sample is the source of the 16 T cell receptor beta chains below, sequenced in a study of cytomegalovirus exposure and HLA in healthy donors. The PCR was carried out with 60 Vbeta primers and 13 Jbeta primers. Sequenced by immunoSEQ multiplex PCR; TCRdb stores in-frame clones only, minus some. The sample lists about 97,000 clones, 73% occurring once. The specimen was PBMCs. The receptors were gathered from a man between 35 and 55 years old in good health and CMV-seronegative.

A single count supports this clone. The genes are TRBV2 and TRBJ2-1; 10 bases agree with TRBD2. This CDR3 comprises 14 residues. Germline-derived CDR1 and CDR2 are SNHLY and FYNNEI. J was trimmed by 9 bases and V by 4 bases; bases with no gene match: 6. The CDR3: CASSVSGGRIEQFF. The CDR3 DNA sequence: TGTGCCAGCAGTGTTAGCGGGGGGAGGATTGAGCAGTTCTTC.

The sample holds a few counts of this clone. V and J are TRBV5-4 and TRBJ2-5; 8 bases are shared with TRBD1. CDR3 size: 15 residues. Germline lookup yields CDR1 SGHNT and CDR2 YYREEE (reference sequence). V shed 2 bases, J shed 3 bases, and the junction held 6 bases outside the gene matches. The CDR3 protein is CASSLNNRGKETQYF. Written as DNA, the CDR3 is TGTGCCAGCAGCTTAAACAACAGGGGGAAAGAGACCCAGTACTTC. The complete variable domain, with remaining parts taken from reference TRBV5-4 and TRBJ2-5, reads ETGVTQSPTHLIKTRGQQVTLRCSSQSGHNTVSWYQQALGQGPQFIFQYYREEENGRGNFPPRFSGLQFPNYSSELNVNALELDDSALYLCASSLNNRGKETQYFGPGTRLLVL.

This clone was found once. CDR3 DNA: TGTGCCAGCAGCGTAGTAGGTTTGGGGACAGATGAAGCTTTCTTT. Translation: CASSVVGLGTDEAFF. The V call is TRBV9, the J call TRBJ1-1; 7 bases agree with TRBD1. The CDR3 sequence is 15 residues long. The germline gives CDR1 SGDLS, CDR2 YYNGEE. After removal of 0 bases from V and 7 bases from J, the junction contained 9 bases not matched to a gene.

The J gene is TRBJ2-2, the V gene TRBV10-3; no definite D call. Looked up from germline, CDR1 is ENHRY and CDR2 is SYGVKD. CDR3 length: 13 amino acids. Between the trimmed V and J ends, which lost 8 bases and 0 bases, there was a span of 7 bases. CDR3 sequence reads: CAIPGANTGELFF. In DNA form, the CDR3 reads TGTGCCATCCCAGGCGCGAACACCGGGGAGCTGTTTTTT.

The genes are TRBV30 and TRBJ2-7, with no clear D. This CDR3 contains 12 residues. The germline V gene encodes CDR1 GTSNPN and CDR2 SVGIG (reference sequence). V was trimmed by 5 bases and J by 3 bases, leaving 11 bases between them. CDR3 sequence reads: CAWSLQHYEQYF. The CDR3 nucleotides are TGTGCCTGGTCTTTACAGCACTACGAGCAGTACTTC.

The rearrangement joins TRBV5-1 to TRBJ2-7; D might be TRBD1 (5 bases). The CDR3 totals 17 residues. V dropped 0 bases and J dropped 1 base, with 17 bases sitting between them. Germline CDR1 SGHRS, CDR2 YFSETQ. CDR3 loop: CASSLVSSGSKSYEQYF. The CDR3 region has the DNA TGCGCCAGCAGCTTGGTATCTTCAGGGTCTAAGTCCTACGAGCAGTACTTC.

As to this clone: The same CDR3 also results from other DNA sequences found in this sample. The chain joins TRBV5-1 to TRBJ2-3, with 9 positions matching TRBD2. Trimming cost V 5 bases and J 4 bases; bases outside gene matches: 5. Germline loops: CDR1 SGHRS, CDR2 YFSETQ. CDR3 length: 14 residues. CDR3 bases: TGCGCCAGCAGTCTGGCGGGGGGGGCAGATACGCAGTATTTT. It specifies CASSLAGGADTQYF.

The chain carries TRBV4-2 and TRBJ2-1, with D tentatively TRBD2 (5 bases). The germline V and J ends were trimmed by 0 bases and 5 bases, with 17 bases remaining between them. Germline CDR1 LGHNA, CDR2 YNFKEQ. The CDR3 is 17 residues long. The CDR3 DNA follows: TGTGCCAGCAGCCAAGAAAAGAAGGTGGGAGACGACAATGAGCAGTTCTTC. It translates to CASSQEKKVGDDNEQFF.

The CDR3 DNA reads TGTGCCAGCAGTGGGGACAGGGGCGACACTGAAGCTTTCTTT. Translation: CASSGDRGDTEAFF. The genes are TRBV6-1 and TRBJ1-1; 10 bases are shared with TRBD1. The CDR3 is 14 residues long. Looked up from germline, CDR1 is MNHNS and CDR2 is SASEGT. The trim removed 4 bases at V and 3 bases at J, leaving 2 bases unmatched.

The chain employs TRBV5-6 and TRBJ1-1, with 10 bases identical to TRBD1. V lost 0 bases and J lost 6; bases outside the gene matches: 5. Germline lookup yields CDR1 SGHDT and CDR2 YYEEEE. This CDR3 is 15 amino acids long. The CDR3 loop is CASSLVDRGRAEAFF. CDR3 nucleotides: TGTGCCAGCAGCTTGGTAGACAGGGGGCGCGCTGAAGCTTTCTTT.

The chain couples TRBV18 to TRBJ1-4; weak D call: TRBD1 (5 bases). V lost 5 bases, J lost 1 base, and 8 bases lay in between. The length of the CDR3 is 14 residues. From germline, CDR1 is KGHSH and CDR2 LQKENI. CDR3 in amino acids: CASSSTETNEKLFF. CDR3 coding DNA: TGTGCCAGCTCATCGACAGAAACTAATGAAAAACTGTTTTTT.

The V gene is TRBV5-4, the J gene TRBJ1-2; 11 bases map to TRBD1. J gave up 3 bases and V 4 bases, and 8 bases lay outside the gene matches. This CDR3 spans 16 amino acids. CDR1 is SGHNT and CDR2 is YYREEE in the germline V gene (reference sequence). This CDR3 is CASSRRTGGDYYGYTF. In DNA form, the CDR3 reads TGTGCCAGCAGCAGAAGGACAGGGGGCGATTACTATGGCTACACCTTC. Variable domain in full (rest from reference TRBV5-4 and TRBJ1-2): ETGVTQSPTHLIKTRGQQVTLRCSSQSGHNTVSWYQQALGQGPQFIFQYYREEENGRGNFPPRFSGLQFPNYSSELNVNALELDDSALYLCASSRRTGGDYYGYTFGSGTRLTVV.

The chain couples TRBV7-9 to TRBJ1-1; TRBD1 is a possible D gene (6 bases). The CDR3 contains 15 residues. V was pared by 5 bases and J by 1 base, with 14 bases between. Germline CDR1 reads SEHNR; CDR2 reads FQNEAQ (reference sequence). The CDR3 coding sequence is TGTGCCAGCAGCCCCCCTGGGGGCCGGAACACTGAAGCTTTCTTT. Amino acids: CASSPPGGRNTEAFF.

The chain links TRBV7-3 to TRBJ2-2, with 9 nucleotides matching TRBD2. CDR3 length: 16 amino acids. Germline CDR1 is SGHTA and CDR2 is FQGTGA. V shed 5 bases and J 3 bases; nucleotides not matched to a gene: 7. The CDR3 region is CASSQTGTSYTGELFF. The CDR3 nucleotides read TGTGCCAGCAGCCAGACCGGGACTAGCTACACCGGGGAGCTGTTTTTT.

The V gene is TRBV7-2, the J gene TRBJ1-5; D remains ambiguous. Germline values: CDR1 SGHTA, CDR2 FQGNSA. V was clipped by 1 base and J by 5 bases, with 12 bases between them. The CDR3 has 15 amino acids. The chain's CDR3 is CASSLELGWDQPQHF. The CDR3 DNA reads TGTGCCAGCAGCTTAGAATTGGGCTGGGATCAGCCCCAGCATTTT.

This clone was seen only a few times. Mismatch with germline at one junction end may stem from a read error. The chain recombines TRBV6-1 with TRBJ1-1, with 8 bases that match TRBD1. This CDR3 spans 14 amino acids. Germline CDR1 reads MNHNS; CDR2 reads SASEGT. Here the CDR3 reads CASSSRGQNIEAFF. For the CDR3, the DNA is TGTGCCAGCAGTAGCAGGGGGCAGAACATTGAAGCTTTCTTT.